These 32 T cell receptor beta chains originate from one sample sequenced in a study of blood T cell repertoires in COVID-19. The method was immunoSEQ multiplex PCR; TCRdb's version includes in-frame clones alone and lacks a portion of them. The table includes approximately 160,000 clones, over 75% detected once. The sequenced sample was peripheral blood. The receptors come from an older man who had recovered from COVID-19.

The V and J genes are TRBV4-2 and TRBJ1-2; 7 nucleotides match TRBD1. Per the germline V gene, CDR1 is LGHNA and CDR2 is YNFKEQ. Germline trimming cut 1 base from V and 6 bases from J; bases unmatched to any gene: 5. This CDR3 has 14 amino acids. The DNA for the CDR3 is TGTGCCAGCAGCCAAGCTGGACAGGCTAATGGCTACACCTTC. The encoded protein is CASSQAGQANGYTF.

V and J are TRBV2 and TRBJ1-5; TRBD1 agrees at 7 bases. This CDR3 contains 15 residues. J lost 1 base, V lost 4 bases, and 4 bases had no gene match. The germline CDR1 and CDR2 sequences are SNHLY and FYNNEI. The DNA of the CDR3 is TGTGCCAGCAGTGGACAGGGCAGGAGCAATCAGCCCCAGCATTTT. This translates into CASSGQGRSNQPQHF. Full variable domain (rest looked up from reference TRBV2 and TRBJ1-5): EPEVTQTPSHQVTQMGQEVILRCVPISNHLYFYWYRQILGQKVEFLVSFYNNEISEKSEIFDDQFSVERPDGSNFTLKIRSTKLEDSAMYFCASSGQGRSNQPQHFGDGTRLSIL.

The gene calls are TRBV19 and TRBJ1-5; tentative D call: TRBD1 (5 bases). V dropped 6 bases and J dropped 0 bases, with 18 bases sitting between them. The CDR3 is 17 residues long. Germline CDR1 and CDR2: LNHDA and SQIVND (reference sequence). The CDR3 region has the DNA TGTGCCAGTAGGACAGACCAGACCCCGTATAGCAATCAGCCCCAGCATTTT. As protein: CASRTDQTPYSNQPQHF.

The CDR3 DNA follows: TGTGCCAGCAGGCCCGGCCCGACTAGCGGGGGCTACGAGCAGTACTTC. This encodes CASRPGPTSGGYEQYF. The J gene is TRBJ2-7, the V gene TRBV28; the match to TRBD2 covers 12 bases. Germline values: CDR1 MDHEN, CDR2 SYDVKM. V shed 6 bases, J shed 3 bases, and the junction held 9 bases outside the gene matches. This CDR3 comprises 16 residues.

This chain uses TRBV12-5 with TRBJ2-7, with 9 bases aligning to TRBD2. CDR1 is LGHNT and CDR2 is FRNRAP in the germline V gene. CDR3 length: 15 residues. With V trimmed by 0 bases and J by 3 bases, 3 bases remained unmatched. CDR3 amino acids: CASGLVASGNYEQYF. The CDR3 region has the DNA TGTGCTAGTGGTTTGGTGGCTAGCGGGAACTACGAGCAGTACTTC.

The CDR3 coding sequence is TGTGCCAGCAGTTCTACAGGAGCGCTATACTATGGCTACACCTTC. Amino acid sequence: CASSSTGALYYGYTF. The J gene is TRBJ1-2, the V gene TRBV27, with D possibly TRBD1 on 5 matching bases. From germline, CDR1 is MNHEY and CDR2 SMNVEV (reference sequence). The length of the CDR3 is 15 residues. Trimming removed 4 bases from V and 3 bases from J, with 15 bases in between.

This chain connects TRBV5-6 to TRBJ2-5; D may be TRBD1 (5 bases). CDR1 is SGHDT and CDR2 is YYEEEE in the germline V gene. This CDR3 is built from 13 residues. The ends were cut back, 2 bases at V and 5 bases at J, with 10 bases in the middle. This chain's CDR3 is CASSFDTGETQYF. The CDR3, as DNA: TGTGCCAGCAGCTTTGACACAGGCGAGACCCAGTACTTC.

V and J are TRBV6-5 and TRBJ1-6; D remains unclear. Per the germline V gene, CDR1 is MNHEY and CDR2 is SVGAGI. V lost 4 bases and J 8 bases, leaving 15 bases between the germline ends. There are 15 residues in the CDR3. The chain's CDR3 is CASSLLPPNDSPLHF. In nucleotides, the CDR3 is TGTGCCAGCAGTTTACTCCCACCGAATGATTCACCCCTCCACTTT.

The chain recombines TRBV5-1 with TRBJ2-7, with D perhaps TRBD1 (5 bases). V was trimmed by 4 bases and J by 3 bases, leaving 14 bases between them. The CDR3 covers 14 residues. Per germline, CDR1 SGHRS and CDR2 YFSETQ. In DNA form, the CDR3 reads TGCGCCAGCAGCCAAGACAGAGGATACTACGAGCAGTACTTC. This codes for CASSQDRGYYEQYF. The full variable domain, completed using reference TRBV5-1 and TRBJ2-7, is KAGVTQTPRYLIKTRGQQVTLSCSPISGHRSVSWYQQTPGQGLQFLFEYFSETQRNKGNFPGRFSGRQFSNSRSEMNVSTLELGDSALYLCASSQDRGYYEQYFGPGTRLTVT.

V gene TRBV19 combines with J gene TRBJ2-2, with 8 bases matching TRBD2. This CDR3 has 15 residues. The germline gives CDR1 LNHDA, CDR2 SQIVND (reference sequence). V lost 6 bases and J lost 5; bases outside the gene matches: 8. CDR3 nucleotide sequence: TGTGCCAGTAGGAGAGCGGGAGTGGGAACCGGGGAGCTGTTTTTT. It is translated as CASRRAGVGTGELFF.

Written as DNA, the CDR3 is TGTGCCAGCAGTATGAGTAGCGGGAGATACTACGAGCAGTACTTC. As protein: CASSMSSGRYYEQYF. The chain links TRBV28 to TRBJ2-7; 9 positions agree with TRBD2. V dropped 5 bases and J dropped 3; count of bases not matched to a gene: 8. Germline CDR1 reads MDHEN; CDR2 reads SYDVKM. This CDR3 has 15 amino acids.

This rearrangement joins TRBV19 to TRBJ2-7, with TRBD2 matching 9 bases. With V trimmed by 3 bases and J by 4 bases, 7 bases remained unmatched. The germline gives CDR1 LNHDA, CDR2 SQIVND (reference sequence). CDR3 length: 15 amino acids. The CDR3 region has the DNA TGTGCCAGTAGTATTATAGCGGGAGAGGGTTACGAGCAGTACTTC. Its protein product is CASSIIAGEGYEQYF.

The rearrangement links TRBV5-4 to TRBJ2-1; 9 positions agree with TRBD2. J lost 2 bases, V lost 6 bases, and 6 bases had no gene match. This CDR3 is built from 15 residues. CDR1 is SGHNT and CDR2 is YYREEE in the germline V gene (reference sequence). The CDR3 is CASTEKREAYNEQFF. The CDR3 bases are TGTGCCAGCACCGAGAAGCGGGAGGCCTACAATGAGCAGTTCTTC. The whole variable domain, remainder taken from reference TRBV5-4 and TRBJ2-1, is ETGVTQSPTHLIKTRGQQVTLRCSSQSGHNTVSWYQQALGQGPQFIFQYYREEENGRGNFPPRFSGLQFPNYSSELNVNALELDDSALYLCASTEKREAYNEQFFGPGTRLTVL.

V and J are TRBV27 and TRBJ2-7; 14 bases align to TRBD2. Germline V CDR1 and CDR2: MNHEY, SMNVEV (reference sequence). Losses at the gene ends were 4 bases for V and 5 bases for J; bases not matched to a gene: 4. The CDR3 loop spans 15 amino acids. As DNA, the CDR3 is TGTGCCAGCAGTTCAGGGACTAGCGGGAGCAACGAGCAGTACTTC. It codes for CASSSGTSGSNEQYF.

The gene calls are TRBV3-1 (or the pseudogene TRBV3-2) and TRBJ2-7; possible D gene TRBD2, 5 bases. The CDR3 consists of 14 residues. Looked up from germline, CDR1 is LGHDT and CDR2 is YNNKEL (reference sequence). Trimming removed 4 bases from V and 5 bases from J, with 15 bases in between. This CDR3 is CASSPSQVRNEQYF. As DNA, the CDR3 is TGTGCCAGCAGCCCTAGCCAGGTGAGGAACGAGCAGTACTTC.

V is TRBV5-4 and J is TRBJ2-1; a possible D gene is TRBD1 (7 bases). The CDR3 loop spans 14 amino acids. Germline CDR1 SGHNT, CDR2 YYREEE (reference sequence). V was trimmed by 4 bases and J by 9 bases, leaving 17 bases between them. The CDR3 DNA reads TGTGCCAGCAGCCGGGCCCAGGGGGGAAGTGAGCAGTTCTTC. Amino acids: CASSRAQGGSEQFF.

This chain connects TRBV6-5 to TRBJ2-7, with D tentatively TRBD2 (5 bases). The CDR3 contains 13 residues. Trimming removed 8 bases from V and 0 bases from J, with 11 bases in between. Germline V gene data show CDR1 as MNHEY and CDR2 as SVGAGI. CDR3 in amino acids: CASQYGNSYEQYF. The CDR3 DNA reads as TGTGCCAGCCAGTACGGGAACTCCTACGAGCAGTACTTC.

The chain couples TRBV4-3 to TRBJ1-5; D gene unclear. The V and J ends lost 0 bases and 6 bases respectively, with 18 bases between them. The CDR3 totals 17 residues. Looked up from germline, CDR1 is LGHNA and CDR2 is YSLEER. CDR3 in DNA: TGCGCCAGCAGCCAAGATTTTTCGGGGTCGGGAACTCAGCCCCAGCATTTT. Amino acid sequence: CASSQDFSGSGTQPQHF.

This rearrangement joins TRBV27 to TRBJ1-3; possibly TRBD1 for D (6 bases). Looked up from germline, CDR1 is MNHEY and CDR2 is SMNVEV (reference sequence). This CDR3 is built from 12 residues. V was trimmed by 6 bases and J by 4 bases, leaving 7 bases between them. CDR3 nucleotides: TGTGCCAGCAGCGGACAGGGAAACACCATATATTTT. This codes for CASSGQGNTIYF.

The chain employs TRBV6-1 and TRBJ2-7; D gene unclear. The CDR3 is made up of 13 amino acids. V was trimmed by 3 bases and J by 1 base, leaving 7 bases between them. Germline CDR1 and CDR2: MNHNS and SASEGT. As DNA, the CDR3 is TGTGCCAGCAGTGATATCGGTTCCTACGAGCAGTACTTC. It encodes CASSDIGSYEQYF.

This chain uses TRBV2 with TRBJ2-3; 11 bases align to TRBD2. The junction had 11 bases not matched to a gene; V was cut back by 2 bases and J by 4 bases. The germline V gene has CDR1 SNHLY and CDR2 FYNNEI. The CDR3 is 18 amino acids. The CDR3 spells CASSESWASGRRADTQYF. DNA for the CDR3: TGTGCCAGCAGTGAAAGTTGGGCTAGCGGGAGGAGGGCAGATACGCAGTATTTT.

The CDR3 coding sequence is TGCGCCAGCAGTCAACAGGGCCTCGAGCAGTACTTC. It codes for CASSQQGLEQYF. The chain recombines TRBV5-1 with TRBJ2-7, with TRBD1 as a possible D gene (6 bases). The CDR3 extends over 12 amino acids. Trimming left V 5 bases short and J 6 bases short, with 12 bases between. Germline lookup yields CDR1 SGHRS and CDR2 YFSETQ. The entire variable domain, with the rest obtained from reference TRBV5-1 and TRBJ2-7, is as follows: KAGVTQTPRYLIKTRGQQVTLSCSPISGHRSVSWYQQTPGQGLQFLFEYFSETQRNKGNFPGRFSGRQFSNSRSEMNVSTLELGDSALYLCASSQQGLEQYFGPGTRLTVT.

The chain uses TRBV16 and TRBJ1-2, with 8 bases identical to TRBD1. There are 14 residues in the CDR3. Germline V gene data show CDR1 as KGHSY and CDR2 as FQNENV. V trimming: 4 bases; J trimming: 2 bases; junction bases outside the gene matches: 3. The CDR3: CASSPRTGNYGYTF. CDR3 sequence (DNA): TGTGCCAGCAGCCCTCGGACAGGGAACTATGGCTACACCTTC.

The CDR3 bases are TGTGCCAGCGCCCCGGGGACAGGGATAGAAAAACTGTTTTTT. It codes for CASAPGTGIEKLFF. The chain joins TRBV28 to TRBJ1-4; 9 nucleotides match TRBD1. The CDR3 contains 14 residues. Per germline, CDR1 MDHEN and CDR2 SYDVKM. J was trimmed by 8 bases and V by 8 bases; bases with no gene match: 9.

This chain links TRBV27 with TRBJ1-6; D is unclear. V lost 4 bases and J 7 bases, leaving 11 bases between the germline ends. The germline CDR1 and CDR2 sequences are MNHEY and SMNVEV (reference sequence). The CDR3 covers 14 residues. The CDR3 here is CASSSRHENSPLHF. The CDR3 coding sequence is TGTGCCAGCAGTTCCCGACACGAAAATTCACCCCTCCACTTT.

The chain has TRBV4-2 and TRBJ2-3; maybe TRBD2 (5 bases). This CDR3 has 16 residues. Between the trimmed V and J ends, which lost 0 bases and 6 bases, there was a span of 16 bases. The germline V gene has CDR1 LGHNA and CDR2 YNFKEQ. The CDR3 sequence: CASSQDTARVGDTQYF. CDR3 DNA: TGTGCCAGCAGCCAAGATACGGCGCGGGTGGGGGATACGCAGTATTTT.

The chain is built from TRBV6-1 and TRBJ2-1, with 7 bases lining up with TRBD2. The CDR3 spans 14 residues. Germline assignment: CDR1 MNHNS and CDR2 SASEGT. The V segment lost 3 bases and the J segment 6 bases; nucleotides outside the gene matches: 5. This CDR3 reads CASSDTSAVNEQFF. As DNA, the CDR3 is TGTGCCAGCAGTGACACTAGCGCGGTCAATGAGCAGTTCTTC.

V gene TRBV15 combines with J gene TRBJ1-1, with D maybe TRBD1 (6 bases). The germline CDR1 and CDR2 sequences are LNHNV and YYDKDF (reference sequence). Trimming removed 0 bases at V and 5 bases at J, with 10 bases between. The CDR3 is 14 amino acids. The CDR3 region is CATSRDRGGTEAFF. The CDR3 DNA reads TGTGCCACCAGCAGAGACAGGGGCGGGACTGAAGCTTTCTTT.

J is TRBJ2-1 and V is TRBV5-1; 8 bases line up with TRBD2. This CDR3 contains 16 residues. V gave up 0 bases and J gave up 6 bases; unmatched junction bases: 8. The germline V gene has CDR1 SGHRS and CDR2 YFSETQ. The CDR3 DNA follows: TGCGCCAGCAGCTTGGTCTTCGGGAGGGTTGGCAATGAGCAGTTCTTC. Its protein is CASSLVFGRVGNEQFF.

The chain carries TRBV11-2 and TRBJ2-7; a weak D match, TRBD2 (5 bases). The ends were cut back, 5 bases at V and 5 bases at J, with 13 bases in the middle. This CDR3 has 13 amino acids. Germline CDR1 is SGHAT and CDR2 is FQNNGV. The CDR3 sequence is CASSLHGKDEQYF. CDR3 sequence (DNA): TGTGCCAGCAGCCTCCACGGGAAAGACGAGCAGTACTTC.

Written as DNA, the CDR3 is TGTGCCAGCAGCTTGGCCAGGGGGAATTCACCCCTCCACTTT. This translates into CASSLARGNSPLHF. The chain joins TRBV5-6 to TRBJ1-6; TRBD1 aligns across 7 bases. V trimming: 0 bases; J trimming: 7 bases; junction bases outside the gene matches: 1. Germline V gives CDR1 SGHDT, CDR2 YYEEEE. The length of the CDR3 is 14 residues.

CDR3 sequence reads: CASLRADSSDTQYF. As DNA, the CDR3 is TGTGCCAGCCTTCGTGCAGACTCCTCAGATACGCAGTATTTT. J is TRBJ2-3 and V is TRBV5-4; D is ambiguous. Germline loops: CDR1 SGHNT, CDR2 YYREEE (reference sequence). The germline V and J ends were trimmed by 7 bases and 4 bases, with 16 bases remaining between them. This CDR3 contains 14 residues. Full variable domain (remainder filled in from reference TRBV5-4 and TRBJ2-3): ETGVTQSPTHLIKTRGQQVTLRCSSQSGHNTVSWYQQALGQGPQFIFQYYREEENGRGNFPPRFSGLQFPNYSSELNVNALELDDSALYLCASLRADSSDTQYFGPGTRLTVL.